This T cell receptor beta chain was sequenced in a study of T-cell reconstitution after alpha-beta-depleted transplantation in children. Unique molecular identifiers were incorporated during preparation of the TCRbeta library. TCRdb ran MiXCR on the PCR reads and lists one entry per CDR3 protein. Among around 210,000 distinct CDR3 sequences listed, roughly 7% were seen once. This clonotype has ten or more counts. Germline values: CDR1 LGHNA, CDR2 YSLEER. Trimming at V came to 3 bases and at J to 5 bases, leaving 7 bases not matched to a gene. There are 15 residues in the CDR3. The clonotype originates from a boy younger than 10 with acute lymphoblastic leukemia, due to receive a stem cell transplant. The sequencing here drew on PBMCs, taken before TCRalphabeta/CD19-depleted stem cell transplant. V and J are TRBV4-3 and TRBJ2-7, with 10 bases aligning to TRBD1. The CDR3 DNA reads TGCGCCAGCAGCCAGTCGGGGACAGGGGTGCACGAGCAGTACTTC. Protein: CASSQSGTGVHEQYF.